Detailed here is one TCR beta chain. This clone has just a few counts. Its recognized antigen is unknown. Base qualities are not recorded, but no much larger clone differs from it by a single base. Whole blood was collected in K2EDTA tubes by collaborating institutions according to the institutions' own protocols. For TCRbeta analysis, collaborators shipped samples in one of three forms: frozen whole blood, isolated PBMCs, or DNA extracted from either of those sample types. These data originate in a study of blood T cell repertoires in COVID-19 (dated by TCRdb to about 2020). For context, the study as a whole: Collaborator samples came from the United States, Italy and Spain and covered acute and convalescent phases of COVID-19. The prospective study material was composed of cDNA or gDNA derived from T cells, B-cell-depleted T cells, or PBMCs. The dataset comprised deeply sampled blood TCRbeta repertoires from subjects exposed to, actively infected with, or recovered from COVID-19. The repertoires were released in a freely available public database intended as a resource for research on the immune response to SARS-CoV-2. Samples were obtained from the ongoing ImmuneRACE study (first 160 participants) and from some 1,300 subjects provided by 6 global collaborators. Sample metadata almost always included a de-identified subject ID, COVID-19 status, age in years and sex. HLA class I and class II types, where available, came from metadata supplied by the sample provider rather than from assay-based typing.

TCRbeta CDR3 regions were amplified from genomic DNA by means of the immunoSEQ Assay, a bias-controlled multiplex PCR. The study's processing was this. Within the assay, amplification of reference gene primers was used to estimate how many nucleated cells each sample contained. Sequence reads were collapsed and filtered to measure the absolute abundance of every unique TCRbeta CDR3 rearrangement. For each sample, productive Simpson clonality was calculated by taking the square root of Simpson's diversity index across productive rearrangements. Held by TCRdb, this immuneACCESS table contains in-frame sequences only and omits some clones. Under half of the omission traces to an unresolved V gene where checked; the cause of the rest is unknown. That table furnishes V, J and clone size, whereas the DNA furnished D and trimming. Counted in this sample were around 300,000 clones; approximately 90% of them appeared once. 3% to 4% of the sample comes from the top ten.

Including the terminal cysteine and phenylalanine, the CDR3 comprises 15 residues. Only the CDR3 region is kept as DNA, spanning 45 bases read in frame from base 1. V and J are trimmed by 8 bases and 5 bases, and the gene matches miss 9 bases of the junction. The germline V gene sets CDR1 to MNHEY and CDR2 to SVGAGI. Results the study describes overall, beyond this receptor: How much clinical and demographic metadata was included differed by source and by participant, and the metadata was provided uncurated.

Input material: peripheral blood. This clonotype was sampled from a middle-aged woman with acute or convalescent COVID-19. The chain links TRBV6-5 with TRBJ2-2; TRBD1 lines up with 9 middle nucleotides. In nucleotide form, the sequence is TGTGCCAGCGATAGTATGACAGGGGGTACCGGGGAGCTGTTTTTT. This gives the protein CASDSMTGGTGELFF.